This T cell receptor (beta chain) was documented in a study of control samples from healthy donors and cancer patients. Data came from immunoSEQ multiplex PCR; TCRdb stores just in-frame clones and leaves some out. The table has about 84,000 clones, 75% to 85% seen once; the top ten hold approximately 10%. In germline, CDR1 is MNHEY, CDR2 SMNVEV (reference sequence). The trim removed 3 bases at V and 4 bases at J, leaving 13 bases unmatched. The length of the CDR3 is 17 residues. Sequenced sample: PBMCs. This chain joins TRBV27 and TRBJ1-1, with 8 bases fitting TRBD1. The source of this sequence is a man between 60 and 75 years old with head and neck cancer. CDR3 sequence: CASSLSRGRLMSTEAFF. In nucleotides, the CDR3 is TGTGCCAGCAGTTTGAGCAGGGGGCGCTTGATGTCCACTGAAGCTTTCTTT.